This T cell receptor beta chain was recorded in a study of CD8 T cells in ankylosing spondylitis (dated by TCRdb to about 2017). For the study in its entirety: To find TCR variants linked to disease, the study profiled T cell receptor beta repertoires in ankylosing spondylitis patients and healthy donors. The full study cohort comprised about 23 ankylosing spondylitis patients and roughly 100 healthy donors. Peripheral blood samples were taken, and synovial fluid was additionally collected from ankylosing spondylitis patients.

This clonotype was detected only a few times. Its antigen specificity is not known. No base qualities exist here, and no much larger clone lies one base off it. Sequenced on an Illumina HiSeq 2500. Quantitative 5'-RACE with molecular barcodes was the method used to prepare the TCR beta libraries. The original pipeline was this. A new computational method, built on a probabilistic model of VDJ rearrangement, was used to identify disease-linked TCR variants. TCRdb's own reprocessing of the public reads used fastp at Q25 and MiXCR and kept productive beta chains. Rows matching on CDR3 protein sequence are summarized as one entry with the most common DNA and genes. These V and J calls derive from TCRdb rather than the authors' analysis. The sample table records 250,000 to 350,000 distinct CDR3 sequences; roughly 8% of these occur just once. The ten largest clonotypes hold 14% to 15% of the sample. CDR1 and CDR2 are read off the germline V gene as MGHRA and YSYEKL. From the cysteine through the phenylalanine, the CDR3 covers 15 amino acids. CDR3 DNA only is kept here, 45 bases in frame from base 1. The germline V end is reduced by 1 base and the J end by 1 base; junction bases left unmatched: 1.

What the work shows at the level of the full study, not this receptor alone: Blood from ankylosing spondylitis patients appeared to be characterized by a TCR beta motif composed of roughly eight highly homologous amino acid variants. Some motif variants had previously been reported in the synovial fluid and blood of reactive arthritis patients, which suggests shared mechanisms of disease initiation. The disease-linked clones were reported as significantly enriched in matched synovial fluid samples from ankylosing spondylitis patients. The disease-linked clones had a CD8+ phenotype and were found at relatively low frequencies in peripheral blood.

The origin of this receptor is a male donor with ankylosing spondylitis. The rearrangement joined TRBV4-1 to TRBJ2-3, and TRBD2 matches 8 of the central bases. Specimen: blood, either unsorted or a sorted T cell fraction (not recorded which). The nucleotides read TGCGCCAGCAGCCAAGGACTAGCGCGCACAGATACGCAGTATTTT. Its translation reads: CASSQGLARTDTQYF.